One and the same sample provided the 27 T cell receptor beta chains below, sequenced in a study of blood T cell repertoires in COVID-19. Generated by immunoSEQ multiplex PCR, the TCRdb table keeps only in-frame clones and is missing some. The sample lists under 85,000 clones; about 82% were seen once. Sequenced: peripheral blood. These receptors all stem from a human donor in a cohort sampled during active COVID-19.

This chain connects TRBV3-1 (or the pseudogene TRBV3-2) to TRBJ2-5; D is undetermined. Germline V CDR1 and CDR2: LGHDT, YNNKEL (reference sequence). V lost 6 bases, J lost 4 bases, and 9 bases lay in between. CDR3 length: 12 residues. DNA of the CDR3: TGTGCCAGCAGTCCTTTCCGAGAGACCCAGTACTTC. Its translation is CASSPFRETQYF.

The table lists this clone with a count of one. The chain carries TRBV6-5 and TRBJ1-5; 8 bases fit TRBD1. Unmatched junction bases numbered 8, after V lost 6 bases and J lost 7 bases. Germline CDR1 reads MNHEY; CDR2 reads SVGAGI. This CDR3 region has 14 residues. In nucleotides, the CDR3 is TGTGCCAGCAGGTCCACAGGGGGAAGACAGCCCCAGCATTTT. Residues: CASRSTGGRQPQHF.

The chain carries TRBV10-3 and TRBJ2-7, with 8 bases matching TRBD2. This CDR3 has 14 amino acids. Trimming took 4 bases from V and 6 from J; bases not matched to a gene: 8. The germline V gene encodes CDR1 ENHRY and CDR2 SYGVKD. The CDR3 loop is CAISARGALPEQYF. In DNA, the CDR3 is TGTGCCATCAGTGCGCGGGGGGCTCTGCCCGAGCAGTACTTC.

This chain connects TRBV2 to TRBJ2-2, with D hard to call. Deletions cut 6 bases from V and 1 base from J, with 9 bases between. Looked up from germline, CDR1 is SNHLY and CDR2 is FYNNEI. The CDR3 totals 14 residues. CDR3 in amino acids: CASRESRNTGELFF. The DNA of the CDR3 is TGTGCCAGCAGGGAGAGCAGGAACACCGGGGAGCTGTTTTTT.

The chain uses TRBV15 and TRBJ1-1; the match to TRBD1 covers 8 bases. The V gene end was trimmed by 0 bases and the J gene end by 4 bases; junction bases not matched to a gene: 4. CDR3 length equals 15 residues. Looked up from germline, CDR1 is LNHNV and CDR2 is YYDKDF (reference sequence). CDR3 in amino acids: CATSRDGTGGTEAFF. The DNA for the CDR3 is TGTGCCACCAGCAGAGATGGCACAGGGGGCACTGAAGCTTTCTTT.

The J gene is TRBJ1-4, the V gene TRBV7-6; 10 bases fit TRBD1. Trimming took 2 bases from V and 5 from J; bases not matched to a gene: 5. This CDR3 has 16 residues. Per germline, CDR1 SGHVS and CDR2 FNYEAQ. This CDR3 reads CASSLSPGQGNEKLFF. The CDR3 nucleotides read TGTGCCAGCAGCTTATCTCCGGGACAGGGGAATGAAAAACTGTTTTTT.

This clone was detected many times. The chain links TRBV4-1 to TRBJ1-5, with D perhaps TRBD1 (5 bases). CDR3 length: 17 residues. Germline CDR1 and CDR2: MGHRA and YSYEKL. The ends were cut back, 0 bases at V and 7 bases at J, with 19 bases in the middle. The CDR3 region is CASSQDYGGESGQPQHF. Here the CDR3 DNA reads TGCGCCAGCAGCCAAGATTACGGAGGGGAATCAGGCCAGCCCCAGCATTTT.

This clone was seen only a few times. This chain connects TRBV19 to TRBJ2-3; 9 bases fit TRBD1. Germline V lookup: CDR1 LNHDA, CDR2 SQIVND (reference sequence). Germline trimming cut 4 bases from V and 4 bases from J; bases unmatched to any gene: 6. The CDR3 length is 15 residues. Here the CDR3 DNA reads TGTGCCAGTAGTACCGGGACAGGGAGGGCAGATACGCAGTATTTT. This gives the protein CASSTGTGRADTQYF.

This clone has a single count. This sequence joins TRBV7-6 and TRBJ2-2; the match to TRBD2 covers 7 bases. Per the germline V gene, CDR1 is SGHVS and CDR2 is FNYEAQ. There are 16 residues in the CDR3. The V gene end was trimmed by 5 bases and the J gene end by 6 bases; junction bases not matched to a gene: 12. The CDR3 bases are TGTGCCAGCAGCCTCCTGACGGGGGAGGGATCCGGGGAGCTGTTTTTT. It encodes CASSLLTGEGSGELFF.

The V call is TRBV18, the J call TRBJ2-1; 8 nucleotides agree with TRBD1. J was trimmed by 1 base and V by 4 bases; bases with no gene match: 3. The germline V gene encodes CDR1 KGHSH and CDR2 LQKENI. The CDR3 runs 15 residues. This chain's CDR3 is CASSQWTGSYNEQFF. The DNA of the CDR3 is TGTGCCAGCTCACAGTGGACAGGGTCCTACAATGAGCAGTTCTTC.

The CDR3 spells CASSTRQTAYEQYF. The CDR3 DNA reads TGTGCCAGCAGCACCCGACAGACAGCCTACGAGCAGTACTTC. The chain joins TRBV21-1 to TRBJ2-7; TRBD1, as called in the table, went unchecked against the DNA. TRBV21-1 is listed as a pseudogene. The CDR3 contains 14 residues.

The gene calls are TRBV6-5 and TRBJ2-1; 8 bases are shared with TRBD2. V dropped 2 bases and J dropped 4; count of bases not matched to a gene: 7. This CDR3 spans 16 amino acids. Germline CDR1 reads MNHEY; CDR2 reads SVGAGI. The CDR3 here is CASSYIKGGGYNEQFF. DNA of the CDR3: TGTGCCAGCAGTTACATCAAGGGCGGGGGGTACAATGAGCAGTTCTTC.

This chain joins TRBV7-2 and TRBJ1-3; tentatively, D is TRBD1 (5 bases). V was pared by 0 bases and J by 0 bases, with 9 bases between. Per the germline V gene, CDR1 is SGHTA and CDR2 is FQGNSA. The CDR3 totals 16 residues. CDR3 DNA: TGTGCCAGCAGCTTAGCGGGGCCAGTCTCTGGAAACACCATATATTTT. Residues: CASSLAGPVSGNTIYF.

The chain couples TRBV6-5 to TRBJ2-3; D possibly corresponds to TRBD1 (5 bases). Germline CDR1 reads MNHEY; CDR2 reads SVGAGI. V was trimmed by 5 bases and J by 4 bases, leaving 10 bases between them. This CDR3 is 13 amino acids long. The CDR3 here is CASSTTRADTQYF. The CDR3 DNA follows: TGTGCCAGCAGTACTACCAGGGCAGATACGCAGTATTTT.

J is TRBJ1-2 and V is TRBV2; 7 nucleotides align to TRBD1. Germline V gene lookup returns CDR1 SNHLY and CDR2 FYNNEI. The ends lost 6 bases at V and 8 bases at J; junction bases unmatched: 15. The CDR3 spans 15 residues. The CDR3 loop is CASRRRNTGDGGYTF. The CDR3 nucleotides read TGTGCCAGCAGGAGGAGAAATACAGGGGACGGCGGCTACACCTTC. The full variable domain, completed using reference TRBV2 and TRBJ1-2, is EPEVTQTPSHQVTQMGQEVILRCVPISNHLYFYWYRQILGQKVEFLVSFYNNEISEKSEIFDDQFSVERPDGSNFTLKIRSTKLEDSAMYFCASRRRNTGDGGYTFGSGTRLTVV.

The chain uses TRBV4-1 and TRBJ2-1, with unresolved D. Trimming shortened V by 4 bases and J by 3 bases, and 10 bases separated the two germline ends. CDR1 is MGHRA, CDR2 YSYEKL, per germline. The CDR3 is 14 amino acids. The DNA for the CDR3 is TGCGCCAGCAGCCCTCCGGAGCTCTACAATGAGCAGTTCTTC. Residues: CASSPPELYNEQFF.

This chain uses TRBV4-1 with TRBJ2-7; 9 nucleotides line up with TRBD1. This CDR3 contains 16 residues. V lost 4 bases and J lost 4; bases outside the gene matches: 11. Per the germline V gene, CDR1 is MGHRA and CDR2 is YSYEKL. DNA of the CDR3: TGCGCCAGCAGCCCAGGCCAAGGACAGGGGATATACGAGCAGTACTTC. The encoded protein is CASSPGQGQGIYEQYF.

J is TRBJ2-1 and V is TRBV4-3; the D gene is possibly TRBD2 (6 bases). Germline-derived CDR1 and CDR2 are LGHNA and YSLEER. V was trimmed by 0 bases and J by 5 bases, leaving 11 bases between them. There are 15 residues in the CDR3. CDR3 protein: CASSQDRAGNNEQFF. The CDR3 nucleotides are TGCGCCAGCAGCCAAGATAGGGCGGGGAACAATGAGCAGTTCTTC.

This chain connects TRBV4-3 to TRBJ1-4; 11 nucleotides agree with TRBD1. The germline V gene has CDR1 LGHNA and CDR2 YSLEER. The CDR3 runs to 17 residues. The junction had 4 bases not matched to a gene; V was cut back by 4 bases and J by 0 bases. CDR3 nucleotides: TGCGCCAGCAGCCCGGGACAGGGGGTTGCAACTAATGAAAAACTGTTTTTT. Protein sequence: CASSPGQGVATNEKLFF.

CDR3 residues: CASSLLAIYNEQFF. Here the CDR3 DNA reads TGTGCCAGCAGCTTACTAGCGATCTACAATGAGCAGTTCTTC. This chain connects TRBV11-2 to TRBJ2-1, with D possibly TRBD2 on 6 matching bases. This CDR3 region has 14 residues. Germline CDR1 and CDR2: SGHAT and FQNNGV. The V and J ends lost 2 bases and 3 bases respectively, with 8 bases between them.

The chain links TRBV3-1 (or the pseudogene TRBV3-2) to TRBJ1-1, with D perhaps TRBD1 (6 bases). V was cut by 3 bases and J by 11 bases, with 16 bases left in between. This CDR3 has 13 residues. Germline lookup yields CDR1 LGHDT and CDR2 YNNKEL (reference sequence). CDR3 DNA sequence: TGTGCCAGCAGCCAGCAGACAGGCTCTGGGGCTTTCTTT. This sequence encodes CASSQQTGSGAFF.

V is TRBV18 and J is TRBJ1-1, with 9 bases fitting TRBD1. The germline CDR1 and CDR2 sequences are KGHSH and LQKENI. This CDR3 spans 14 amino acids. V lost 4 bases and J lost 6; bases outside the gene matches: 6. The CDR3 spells CASSRGTGTAEAFF. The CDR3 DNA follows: TGTGCCAGCTCACGTGGGACAGGGACGGCTGAAGCTTTCTTT.

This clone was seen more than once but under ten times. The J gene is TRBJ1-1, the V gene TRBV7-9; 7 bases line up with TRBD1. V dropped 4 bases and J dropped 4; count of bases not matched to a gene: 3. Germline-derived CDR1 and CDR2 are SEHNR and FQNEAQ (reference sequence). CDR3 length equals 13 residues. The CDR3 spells CASSSAGGTEAFF. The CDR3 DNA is TGTGCCAGCAGCTCCGCAGGGGGCACTGAAGCTTTCTTT. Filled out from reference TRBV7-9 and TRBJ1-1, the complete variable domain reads DTGVSQNPRHKITKRGQNVTFRCDPISEHNRLYWYRQTLGQGPEFLTYFQNEAQLEKSRLLSDRFSAERPKGSFSTLEIQRTEQGDSAMYLCASSSAGGTEAFFGQGTRLTVV.

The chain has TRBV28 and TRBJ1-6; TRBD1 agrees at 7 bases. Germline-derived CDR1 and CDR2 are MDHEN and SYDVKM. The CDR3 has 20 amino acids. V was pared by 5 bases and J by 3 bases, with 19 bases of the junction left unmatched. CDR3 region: CASSLGDSFLAGLYNSPLHF. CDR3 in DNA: TGTGCCAGCAGTCTAGGGGACAGCTTCCTTGCGGGGCTCTATAATTCACCCCTCCACTTT. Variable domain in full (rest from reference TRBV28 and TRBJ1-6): DVKVTQSSRYLVKRTGEKVFLECVQDMDHENMFWYRQDPGLGLRLIYFSYDVKMKEKGDIPEGYSVSREKKERFSLILESASTNQTSMYLCASSLGDSFLAGLYNSPLHFGNGTRLTVT.

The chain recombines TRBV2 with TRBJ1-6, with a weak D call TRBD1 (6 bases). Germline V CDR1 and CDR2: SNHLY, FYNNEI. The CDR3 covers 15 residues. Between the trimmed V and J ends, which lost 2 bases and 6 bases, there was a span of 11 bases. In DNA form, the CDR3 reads TGTGCCAGCAGTGAATCTGGGGGCCCTAATTCACCCCTCCACTTT. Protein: CASSESGGPNSPLHF.

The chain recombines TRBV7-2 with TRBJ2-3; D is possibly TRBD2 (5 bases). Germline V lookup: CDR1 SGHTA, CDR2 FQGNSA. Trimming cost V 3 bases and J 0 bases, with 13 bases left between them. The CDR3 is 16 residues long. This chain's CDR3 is CASSFPPGESTDTQYF. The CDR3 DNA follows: TGTGCCAGCAGCTTCCCGCCCGGGGAAAGCACAGATACGCAGTATTTT. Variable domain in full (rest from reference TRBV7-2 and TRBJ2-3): GAGVSQSPSNKVTEKGKDVELRCDPISGHTALYWYRQSLGQGLEFLIYFQGNSAPDKSGLPSDRFSAERTGGSVSTLTIQRTQQEDSAVYLCASSFPPGESTDTQYFGPGTRLTVL.

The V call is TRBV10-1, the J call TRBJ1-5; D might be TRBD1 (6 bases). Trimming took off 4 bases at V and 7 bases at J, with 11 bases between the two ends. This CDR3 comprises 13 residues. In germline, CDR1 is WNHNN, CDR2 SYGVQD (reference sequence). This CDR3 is CASSVDRRQPQHF. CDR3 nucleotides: TGCGCCAGCAGTGTGGACAGAAGGCAGCCCCAGCATTTT.